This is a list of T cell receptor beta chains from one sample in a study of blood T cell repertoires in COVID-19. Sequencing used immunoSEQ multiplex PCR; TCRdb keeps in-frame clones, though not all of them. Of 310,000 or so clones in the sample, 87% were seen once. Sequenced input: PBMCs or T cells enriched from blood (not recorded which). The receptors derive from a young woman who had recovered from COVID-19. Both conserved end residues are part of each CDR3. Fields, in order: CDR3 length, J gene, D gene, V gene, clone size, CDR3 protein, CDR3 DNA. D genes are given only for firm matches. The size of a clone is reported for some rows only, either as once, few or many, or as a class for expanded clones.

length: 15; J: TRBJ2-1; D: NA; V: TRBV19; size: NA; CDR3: CASSIGDSSYNEQFF; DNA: TGTGCCAGTAGTATAGGCGACAGCTCCTACAATGAGCAGTTCTTC
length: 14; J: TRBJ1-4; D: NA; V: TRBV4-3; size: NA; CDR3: CASSHLGSNEKLFF; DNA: TGCGCCAGCAGCCATCTCGGGTCCAATGAAAAACTGTTTTTT
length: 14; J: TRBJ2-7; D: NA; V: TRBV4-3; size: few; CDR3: CASSQSIGVHEQYF; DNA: TGCGCCAGCAGCCAGTCCATCGGGGTTCACGAGCAGTACTTC
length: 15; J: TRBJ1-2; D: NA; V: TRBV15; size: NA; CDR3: CATSRDHGRVYGYTF; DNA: TGTGCCACCAGCAGAGATCATGGGCGGGTATATGGCTACACCTTC
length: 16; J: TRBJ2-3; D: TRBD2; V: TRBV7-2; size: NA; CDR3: CASSPSSSGGADTQYF; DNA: TGTGCCAGCAGCCCGTCCTCTAGCGGGGGGGCAGATACGCAGTATTTT
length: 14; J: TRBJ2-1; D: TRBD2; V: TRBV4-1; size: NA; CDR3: CATSHQREPHEQFF; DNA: TGCGCCACCTCCCACCAGCGGGAACCCCATGAGCAGTTCTTC
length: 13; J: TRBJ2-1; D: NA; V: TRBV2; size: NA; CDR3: CATTGNHYNEQFF; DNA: TGTGCCACCACAGGGAACCACTACAATGAGCAGTTCTTC
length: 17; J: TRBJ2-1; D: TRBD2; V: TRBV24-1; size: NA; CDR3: CATQRGTSGDPPFGQFF; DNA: TGTGCCACGCAGAGGGGTACTAGCGGGGACCCACCTTTTGGGCAGTTCTTC
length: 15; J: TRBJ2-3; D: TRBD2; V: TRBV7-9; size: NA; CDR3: CASSVSGGARNTQYF; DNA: TGTGCCAGCAGCGTGAGCGGGGGGGCCAGGAATACGCAGTATTTT
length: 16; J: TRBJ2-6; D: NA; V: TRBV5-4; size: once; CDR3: CASSMTVSSGANVLTF; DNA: TGTGCCAGCAGCATGACTGTCAGCTCTGGGGCCAACGTCCTGACTTTC
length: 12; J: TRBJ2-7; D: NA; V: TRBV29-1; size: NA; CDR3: CLFVDNSYEQYF; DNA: TGCCTTTTTGTAGACAACTCCTACGAGCAGTACTTC
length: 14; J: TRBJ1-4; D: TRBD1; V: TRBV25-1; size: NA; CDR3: CASSGQGEDEKLFF; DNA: TGTGCCAGCAGTGGTCAGGGGGAGGACGAAAAACTGTTTTTT
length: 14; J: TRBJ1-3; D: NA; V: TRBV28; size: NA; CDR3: CASTKVPRGNTIYF; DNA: TGTGCCAGCACCAAAGTCCCCCGGGGGAACACCATATATTTT
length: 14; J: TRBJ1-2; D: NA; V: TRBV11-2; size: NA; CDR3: CASSFRRGNSGYTF; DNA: TGTGCCAGCAGCTTTCGACGGGGGAACTCTGGCTACACCTTC
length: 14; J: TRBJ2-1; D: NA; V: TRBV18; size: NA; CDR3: CASSPSLAEDEQFF; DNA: TGTGCCAGCTCACCATCCCTAGCTGAGGATGAGCAGTTCTTC
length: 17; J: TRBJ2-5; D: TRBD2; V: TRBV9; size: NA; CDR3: CASSAGNSAGVEETQYF; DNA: TGTGCCAGCAGCGCGGGTAATTCCGCGGGGGTTGAGGAGACCCAGTACTTC
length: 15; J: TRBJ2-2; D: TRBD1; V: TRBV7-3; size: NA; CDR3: CATMDRRRDTGELFF; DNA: TGTGCCACTATGGACAGGCGTAGGGACACCGGGGAGCTGTTTTTT
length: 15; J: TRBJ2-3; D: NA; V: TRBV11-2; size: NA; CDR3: CASTHRGQNTDTQYF; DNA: TGTGCCAGCACCCACCGCGGGCAAAACACAGATACGCAGTATTTT
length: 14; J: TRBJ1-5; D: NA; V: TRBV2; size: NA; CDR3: CASSDDNSGQPQHF; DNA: TGTGCCAGCAGTGACGACAATTCCGGACAGCCCCAGCATTTT
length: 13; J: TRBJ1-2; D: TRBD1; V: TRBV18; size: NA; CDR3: CASSLQGAYGYTF; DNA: TGTGCCAGCTCACTACAGGGGGCCTATGGCTACACCTTC
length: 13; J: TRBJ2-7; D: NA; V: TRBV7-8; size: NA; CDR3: CASSLTQTYEQYF; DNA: TGTGCCAGCAGCCTGACACAAACCTACGAGCAGTACTTC
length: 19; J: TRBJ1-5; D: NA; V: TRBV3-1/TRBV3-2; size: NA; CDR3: CASSQGGGPGSFSNQPQHF; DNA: TGTGCCAGCAGCCAAGGGGGAGGGCCTGGGAGCTTTAGCAATCAGCCCCAGCATTTT
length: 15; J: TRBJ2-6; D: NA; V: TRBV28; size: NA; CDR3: CASAAPGPGANVLTF; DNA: TGTGCCAGCGCCGCCCCAGGGCCTGGGGCCAACGTCCTGACTTTC
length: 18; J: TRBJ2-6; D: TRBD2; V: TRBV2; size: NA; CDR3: CASSDGLAGVSGANVLTF; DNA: TGTGCCAGCAGTGATGGGCTAGCGGGAGTGTCCGGGGCCAACGTCCTGACTTTC
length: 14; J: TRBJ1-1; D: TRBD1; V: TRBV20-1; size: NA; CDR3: CSASGGTGDTEAFF; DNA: TGCAGTGCTAGTGGTGGGACAGGCGACACTGAAGCTTTCTTT
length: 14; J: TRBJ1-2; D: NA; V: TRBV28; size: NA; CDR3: CASSLVGPDYGYTF; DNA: TGTGCCAGCAGTTTAGTTGGCCCCGACTATGGCTACACCTTC
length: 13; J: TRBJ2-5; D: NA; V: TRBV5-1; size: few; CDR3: CASSSAVAGTQYF; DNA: TGCGCCAGCAGCTCGGCGGTCGCCGGGACCCAGTACTTC
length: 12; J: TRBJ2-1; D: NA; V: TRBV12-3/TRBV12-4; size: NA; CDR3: CASSLDSNEQFF; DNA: TGTGCCAGCAGTTTGGACAGCAATGAGCAGTTCTTC
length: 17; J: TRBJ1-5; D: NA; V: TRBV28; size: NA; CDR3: CASSWARDSSLNQPQHF; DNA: TGTGCCAGCAGTTGGGCCCGGGACTCCAGCTTGAATCAGCCCCAGCATTTT
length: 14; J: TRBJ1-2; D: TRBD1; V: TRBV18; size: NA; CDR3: CASSPTDREVGYTF; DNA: TGTGCCAGCTCACCAACCGACAGGGAGGTTGGCTACACCTTC
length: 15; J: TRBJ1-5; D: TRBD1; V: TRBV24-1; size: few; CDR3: CATSDHRGFNQPQHF; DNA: TGTGCCACCAGTGATCACAGGGGTTTCAATCAGCCCCAGCATTTT
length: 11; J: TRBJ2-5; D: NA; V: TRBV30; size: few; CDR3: CAWSALETQYF; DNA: TGTGCCTGGAGTGCCCTGGAGACCCAGTACTTC
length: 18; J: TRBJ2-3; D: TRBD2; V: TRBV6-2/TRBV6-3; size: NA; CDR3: CASSYILSRDYSTDTQYF; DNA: TGTGCCAGCAGTTACATTTTATCGCGGGACTATAGCACAGATACGCAGTATTTT
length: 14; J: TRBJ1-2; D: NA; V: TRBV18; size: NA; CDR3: CASSPDSANYGYTF; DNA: TGTGCCAGCTCGCCGGACAGTGCTAACTATGGCTACACCTTC
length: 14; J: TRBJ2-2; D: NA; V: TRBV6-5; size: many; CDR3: CASTPTFPVGELFF; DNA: TGTGCCAGCACTCCTACTTTTCCCGTCGGGGAGCTGTTTTTT
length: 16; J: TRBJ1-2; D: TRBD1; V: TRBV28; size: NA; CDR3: CASSPPGQLNNYGYTF; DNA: TGTGCCAGCAGTCCCCCGGGACAGCTTAATAACTATGGCTACACCTTC
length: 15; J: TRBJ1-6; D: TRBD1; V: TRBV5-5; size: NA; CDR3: CASSLQTGGIPPLHF; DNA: TGTGCCAGCAGCTTGCAAACAGGGGGGATTCCACCCCTCCACTTT